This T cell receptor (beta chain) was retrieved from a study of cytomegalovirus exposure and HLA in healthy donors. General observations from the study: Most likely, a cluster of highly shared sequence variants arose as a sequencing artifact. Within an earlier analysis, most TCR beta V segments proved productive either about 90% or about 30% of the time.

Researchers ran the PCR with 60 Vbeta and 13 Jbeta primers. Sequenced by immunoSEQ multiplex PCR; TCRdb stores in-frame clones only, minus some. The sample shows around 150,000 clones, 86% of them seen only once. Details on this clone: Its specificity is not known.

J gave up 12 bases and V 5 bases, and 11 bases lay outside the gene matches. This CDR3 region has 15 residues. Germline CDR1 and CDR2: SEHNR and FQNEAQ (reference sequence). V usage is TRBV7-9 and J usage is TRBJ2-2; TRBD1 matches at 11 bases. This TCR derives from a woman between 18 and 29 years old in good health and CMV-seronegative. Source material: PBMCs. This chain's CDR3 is CASSPPGQGVFKLFF. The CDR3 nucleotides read TGTGCCAGCAGCCCACCGGGACAGGGGGTATTCAAGCTGTTTTTT. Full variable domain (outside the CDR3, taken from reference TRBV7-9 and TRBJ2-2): DTGVSQNPRHKITKRGQNVTFRCDPISEHNRLYWYRQTLGQGPEFLTYFQNEAQLEKSRLLSDRFSAERPKGSFSTLEIQRTEQGDSAMYLCASSPPGQGVFKLFFGEGSRLTVL.